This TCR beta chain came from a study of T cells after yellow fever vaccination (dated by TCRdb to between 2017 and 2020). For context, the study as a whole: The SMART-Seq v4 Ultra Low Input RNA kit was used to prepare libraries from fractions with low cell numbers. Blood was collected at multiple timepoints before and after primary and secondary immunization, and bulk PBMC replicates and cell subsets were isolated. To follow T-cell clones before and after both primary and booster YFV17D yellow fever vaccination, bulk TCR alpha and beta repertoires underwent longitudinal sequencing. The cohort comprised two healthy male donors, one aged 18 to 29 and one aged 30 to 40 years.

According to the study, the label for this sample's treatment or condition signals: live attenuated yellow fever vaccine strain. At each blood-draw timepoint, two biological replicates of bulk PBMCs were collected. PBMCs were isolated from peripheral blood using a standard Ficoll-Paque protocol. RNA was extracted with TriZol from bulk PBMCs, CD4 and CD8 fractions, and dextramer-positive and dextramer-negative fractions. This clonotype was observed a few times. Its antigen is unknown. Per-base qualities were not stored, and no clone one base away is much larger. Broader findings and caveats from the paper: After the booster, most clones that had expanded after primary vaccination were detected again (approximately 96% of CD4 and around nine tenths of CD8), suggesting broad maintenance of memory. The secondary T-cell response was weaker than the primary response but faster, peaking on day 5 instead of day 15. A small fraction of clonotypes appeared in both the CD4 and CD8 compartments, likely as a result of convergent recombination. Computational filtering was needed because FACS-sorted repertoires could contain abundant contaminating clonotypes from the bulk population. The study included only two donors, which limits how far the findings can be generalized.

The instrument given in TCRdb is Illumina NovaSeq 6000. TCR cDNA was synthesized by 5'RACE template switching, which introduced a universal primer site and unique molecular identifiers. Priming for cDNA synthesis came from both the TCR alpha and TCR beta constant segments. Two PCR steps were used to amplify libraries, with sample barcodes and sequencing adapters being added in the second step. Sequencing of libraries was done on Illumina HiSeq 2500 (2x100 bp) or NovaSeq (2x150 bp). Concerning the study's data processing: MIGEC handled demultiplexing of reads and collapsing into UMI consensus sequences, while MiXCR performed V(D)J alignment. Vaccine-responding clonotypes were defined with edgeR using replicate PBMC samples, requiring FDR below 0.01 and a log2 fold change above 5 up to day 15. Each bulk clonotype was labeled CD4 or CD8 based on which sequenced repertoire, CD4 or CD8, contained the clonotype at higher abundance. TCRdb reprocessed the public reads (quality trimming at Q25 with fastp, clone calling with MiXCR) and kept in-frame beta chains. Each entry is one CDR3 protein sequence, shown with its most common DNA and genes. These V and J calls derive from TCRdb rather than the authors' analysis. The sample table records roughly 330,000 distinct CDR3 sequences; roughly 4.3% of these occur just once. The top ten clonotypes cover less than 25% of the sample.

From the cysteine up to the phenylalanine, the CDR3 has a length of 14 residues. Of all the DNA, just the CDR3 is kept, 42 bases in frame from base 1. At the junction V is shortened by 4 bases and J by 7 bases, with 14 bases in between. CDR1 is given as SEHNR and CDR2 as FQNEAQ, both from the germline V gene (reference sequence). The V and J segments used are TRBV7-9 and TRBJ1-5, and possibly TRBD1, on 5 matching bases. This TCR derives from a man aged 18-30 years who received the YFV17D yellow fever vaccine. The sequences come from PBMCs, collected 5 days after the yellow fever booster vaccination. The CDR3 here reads CASSSTLEGQPQHF. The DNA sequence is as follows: TGTGCCAGCAGCTCGACCCTAGAGGGGCAGCCCCAGCATTTT. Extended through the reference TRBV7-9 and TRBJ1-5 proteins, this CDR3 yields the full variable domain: DTGVSQNPRHKITKRGQNVTFRCDPISEHNRLYWYRQTLGQGPEFLTYFQNEAQLEKSRLLSDRFSAERPKGSFSTLEIQRTEQGDSAMYLCASSSTLEGQPQHFGDGTRLSIL.